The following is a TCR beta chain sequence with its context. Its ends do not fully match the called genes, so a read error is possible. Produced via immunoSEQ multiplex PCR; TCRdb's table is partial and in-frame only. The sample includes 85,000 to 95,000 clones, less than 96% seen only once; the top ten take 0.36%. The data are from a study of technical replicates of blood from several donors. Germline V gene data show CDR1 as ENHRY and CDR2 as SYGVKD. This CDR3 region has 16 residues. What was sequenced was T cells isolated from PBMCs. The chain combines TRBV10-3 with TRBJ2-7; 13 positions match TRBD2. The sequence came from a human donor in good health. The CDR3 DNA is TGTGCCATCAATGAGGGGACTAGCGGGGCACCCTACGAGCAGTACTTC. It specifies CAINEGTSGAPYEQYF.